This TCR beta chain was sequenced in a study of shared clonotypes between healthy human individuals. Study in general: With ages of 18 to 49, the donors were two women and three men. Researchers assigned three CD4 naive, three CD4 memory, two CD8 naive and one CD8 memory plate to each donor.

Regarding the study as a whole: A reduction in generation probabilities was seen for non-shared clonotypes relative to those shared by all four donors.

The assay was immunoSEQ multiplex PCR, and TCRdb's table has in-frame clones only and misses some. The table includes some 2.1 million clones, 85% to 95% detected once. This clone occurred a few times. The antigen is unknown. The CDR3 covers 14 residues. Germline values: CDR1 SNHLY, CDR2 FYNNEI. Trimming shortened V by 1 base and J by 5 bases, and 9 bases separated the two germline ends. Naive-designated CD8 cells lacked CD45RO, were positively enriched for CCR7, and omitted terminally differentiated effector memory CD45RA+ cells. Donors, without exception, were Caucasian adults residing in Nashville, Tennessee.

Sequenced sample: naive CD8+ T cells sorted from blood. The chain couples TRBV2 to TRBJ1-5, with D unclear. This receptor was taken from a man aged 18 to 30 in good health. CDR3 DNA: TGTGCCAGCAGTGAAGGGACGAGGGATCAGCCCCAGCATTTT. Translated, it gives CASSEGTRDQPQHF.